The 14 T cell receptor beta chains listed next were all sequenced from one sample in a study of T cells in Graves' hyperthyroidism and ophthalmopathy. Researchers took RNA transcripts and amplified the TCR beta CDR3 regions from them. The HTBI primer set drove a first-round RT-PCR of the TCR CDR3. MiXCR was run by TCRdb on the multiplex PCR reads, yielding one entry per CDR3 protein. Among hundreds of thousands of distinct CDR3 sequences listed, 15% to 19% were seen once. The sample consisted of blood. Source of these receptors: a woman aged 18-29 years with Graves' hyperthyroidism.

The rearrangement joins TRBV20-1 to TRBJ1-1; D ambiguous. With 0 bases removed from V and 1 base from J, the gap between germline ends came to 9 bases. Germline values: CDR1 DFQATT, CDR2 SNEGSKA (reference sequence). This CDR3 has 14 residues. CDR3 loop: CSARDPSGNTEAFF. As DNA, the CDR3 is TGCAGTGCTAGAGACCCTAGCGGGAACACTGAAGCTTTCTTT.

This clonotype was detected many times. The genes are TRBV5-1 and TRBJ2-3, with 11 bases that match TRBD2. This CDR3 is 16 amino acids long. V lost 1 base to trimming and J lost 4 bases; unmatched junction nucleotides: 5. Germline assignment: CDR1 SGHRS and CDR2 YFSETQ. Here the CDR3 reads CASSLFTSGSPDTQYF. Written as DNA, the CDR3 is TGCGCCAGCAGCTTGTTTACTAGCGGGAGTCCAGATACGCAGTATTTT.

This clonotype was detected only a few times. This may be a read error: a much more frequent sequence differs by one nucleotide. The V gene is TRBV12-3 or TRBV12-4, the J gene TRBJ2-1; TRBD1 agrees at 8 bases. The CDR3 sequence is 15 residues long. CDR3 residues: CASSFRGQVLNGQFF. CDR3 DNA sequence: TGTGCCAGCAGTTTTCGGGGACAGGTACTCAATGGGCAGTTCTTC.

This clonotype was detected ten times or more. The rearrangement joins TRBV3-1 to TRBJ1-2, with 7 bases identical to TRBD1. The CDR3 sequence is 14 residues long. V shed 1 base, J shed 5 bases, and the junction held 4 bases outside the gene matches. CDR1 is LGHDT and CDR2 is YNNKEL in the germline V gene (reference sequence). In nucleotides, the CDR3 is TGTGCCAGCAGCCAAGGAGGACAGGCTTATGGCTACACCTTC. Translation gives CASSQGGQAYGYTF.

Note on this clonotype: This may arise from a read error, as a much more abundant clone is one base away. V and J are TRBV13 and TRBJ2-2; D uncertain. Between the trimmed V and J ends, which lost 0 bases and 7 bases, there was a span of 6 bases. The CDR3 runs to 13 residues. CDR1 and CDR2 (germline): PRHDT, FYEKMQ (reference sequence). DNA of the CDR3: TGTGCCAGCAGCTTAGGGACCGGCGGGGAGCTGTTTTTT. It translates to CASSLGTGGELFF. Based on the CDR3 plus reference TRBV13 and TRBJ2-2, the full variable domain is AAGVIQSPRHLIKEKRETATLKCYPIPRHDTVYWYQQGPGQDPQFLISFYEKMQSDKGSIPDRFSAQQFSDYHSELNMSSLELGDSALYFCASSLGTGGELFFGEGSRLTVL.

This clonotype has only a few counts. This sequence joins TRBV20-1 and TRBJ1-2; 7 positions match TRBD1. The CDR3 consists of 13 residues. Germline CDR1 and CDR2: DFQATT and SNEGSKA (reference sequence). V trimming: 3 bases; J trimming: 6 bases; junction bases outside the gene matches: 7. This chain's CDR3 is CSASLTGINGYTF. CDR3 DNA: TGCAGTGCTAGTTTGACAGGGATCAATGGCTACACCTTC.

As concerns this clonotype: Possible read error: a much larger clone is one base away. This chain links TRBV27 with TRBJ1-4; D not resolved. Germline-derived CDR1 and CDR2 are MNHEY and SMNVEV (reference sequence). This CDR3 has 14 residues. The CDR3: CVSSSNSLNEKLFF. The CDR3 DNA is TGTGTCAGCAGTTCGAACAGCCTTAATGAAAAACTGTTTTTT.

This clonotype was detected ten times or more. This sequence joins TRBV10-3 and TRBJ2-7; 7 nucleotides agree with TRBD2. V lost 4 bases, J lost 2 bases, and 17 bases stayed unmatched. The germline V gene encodes CDR1 ENHRY and CDR2 SYGVKD. The CDR3 is 18 amino acids. The CDR3 here is CAISAPFPREFTTYEQYF. In DNA form, the CDR3 reads TGTGCCATCAGTGCTCCCTTTCCGCGGGAGTTTACGACCTACGAGCAGTACTTC.

In this sample, this clonotype turned up many times. CDR3 region: CASSCSGAVVPAPAYEQYF. The DNA for the CDR3 is TGTGCCAGCTCCTGCTCGGGGGCGGTTGTCCCTGCCCCGGCCTACGAGCAGTACTTC. V and J are TRBV28 and TRBJ2-7, with D perhaps matching TRBD1 or TRBD2 (6 bases each). CDR1 is MDHEN and CDR2 is SYDVKM in the germline V gene. V was clipped by 8 bases and J by 2 bases, with 31 bases between them. CDR3 length equals 19 residues.

This clonotype was recorded a few times. V is TRBV10-3 and J is TRBJ2-3, with D uncertain. CDR1 and CDR2 (germline): ENHRY, SYGVKD. The V gene lost 2 bases and the J gene lost 2 bases, with 11 bases spanning the gap. The length of the CDR3 is 15 residues. CDR3 bases: TGTGCCATCAGTGAGACCTCACAGACCACAGATACGCAGTATTTT. Protein product: CAISETSQTTDTQYF.

This clonotype was recorded a few times. J is TRBJ2-7 and V is TRBV9; 11 nucleotides line up with TRBD2. The CDR3 extends over 17 amino acids. Germline V CDR1 and CDR2: SGDLS, YYNGEE. J gave up 0 bases and V 3 bases, and 8 bases lay outside the gene matches. In DNA, the CDR3 is TGTGCCAGCAGCGCGGAATTAGGACTAGCGGGCTCCTACGAGCAGTACTTC. Translating it yields CASSAELGLAGSYEQYF.

This clonotype occurred many times. V usage is TRBV5-1 and J usage is TRBJ1-3, with 8 bases fitting TRBD1. This CDR3 region has 15 residues. The germline gives CDR1 SGHRS, CDR2 YFSETQ. After removal of 4 bases from V and 1 base from J, the junction contained 4 bases not matched to a gene. The CDR3 DNA reads TGCGCCAGCAGCCCAGGGGGCGTATCTGGAAACACCATATATTTT. Its translation is CASSPGGVSGNTIYF. Using reference TRBV5-1 and TRBJ1-3 for the parts outside the CDR3, the full variable domain is KAGVTQTPRYLIKTRGQQVTLSCSPISGHRSVSWYQQTPGQGLQFLFEYFSETQRNKGNFPGRFSGRQFSNSRSEMNVSTLELGDSALYLCASSPGGVSGNTIYFGEGSWLTVV.

There are many counts of this clonotype. This chain joins TRBV5-1 and TRBJ2-3; D is uncertain. Germline CDR1 reads SGHRS; CDR2 reads YFSETQ. The CDR3 extends over 16 amino acids. V dropped 3 bases and J dropped 5 bases, with 19 bases sitting between them. DNA of the CDR3: TGCGCCAGCAGCTCGGACGCAGGACGTATTATAGATACGCAGTATTTT. This codes for CASSSDAGRIIDTQYF.

This clonotype showed up many times. V and J are TRBV5-1 and TRBJ1-3; a weak D match, TRBD1 (5 bases). The germline V gene has CDR1 SGHRS and CDR2 YFSETQ. The ends were cut back, 3 bases at V and 0 bases at J, with 13 bases in the middle. This CDR3 is built from 16 residues. CDR3 sequence reads: CASSSQLQASGNTIYF. The CDR3 DNA follows: TGCGCCAGCAGCTCGCAGCTACAGGCCTCTGGAAACACCATATATTTT.